This T cell receptor (beta chain) stems from a study of blood T cell repertoires in COVID-19. About the study: Samples came from the United States, Italy and Spain, spanning acute and convalescent COVID-19. Sample material is recorded as cDNA or gDNA derived from T cells, B-cell-depleted T cells, or PBMCs.

Here immunoSEQ multiplex PCR was the method, and the copy in TCRdb shows in-frame clones only, minus some. The table records 200,000 to 250,000 clones, about nine tenths of them present only once. Categorization into cohorts depended on clinical history that participants reported. The CDR3 loop spans 12 amino acids. Between the trimmed V and J ends, which lost 8 bases and 3 bases, there was a span of 11 bases. Germline V gene data show CDR1 as SNHLY and CDR2 as FYNNEI. This TCR derives from a man aged 45 to 65 who had been exposed to COVID-19. The sequencing input was PBMCs or T cells enriched from blood (not recorded which). The chain has TRBV2 and TRBJ2-7, with a tentative D call TRBD1 (6 bases). CDR3 bases: TGTGCCAGCCTCCGGGACAACTACGAGCAGTACTTC. It yields the protein CASLRDNYEQYF.